The text below deals with one T cell receptor beta chain. Its antigen remains unknown. The data derive from a study of blood T cells in healthy people across ages. The second PCR ran about 6 to 12 cycles with a sample-barcoded 5' primer and J-beta primers. MiXCR, applied by TCRdb to the 5' RACE reads, yields one record per CDR3 protein. The sample contains around 780,000 distinct CDR3 sequences, 56% of which appear only once. Findings of the study overall: The long-lived group displayed more naive CD4+ cells, plus higher diversity, than the aged donors did.

Germline V gene lookup returns CDR1 SGHNT and CDR2 YENEEA. Losses at the gene ends were 6 bases for V and 7 bases for J; bases not matched to a gene: 2. This CDR3 region has 12 residues. This TCR was sampled from a man aged 35-49 years in good health. The V and J genes are TRBV11-3 and TRBJ2-1, with 8 positions matching TRBD2. The sequenced material came from blood. This CDR3 reads CASRRLANEQFF. DNA of the CDR3: TGTGCCAGCAGGCGACTAGCGAATGAGCAGTTCTTC. Supplemented by reference TRBV11-3 and TRBJ2-1, the full variable domain reads EAGVVQSPRYKIIEKKQPVAFWCNPISGHNTLYWYLQNLGQGPELLIRYENEEAVDDSQLPKDRFSAERLKGVDSTLKIQPAELGDSAVYLCASRRLANEQFFGPGTRLTVL.